A single sample is the source of the 13 T cell receptor beta chains below, sequenced in a study of cytomegalovirus exposure and HLA in healthy donors. This PCR relied on a set of 60 Vbeta primers and 13 Jbeta primers. The protocol was immunoSEQ multiplex PCR, while the TCRdb copy is restricted to in-frame clones and leaves out a portion. The sample records 110,000 or so clones, roughly 63% being singletons. Sequencing used PBMCs. The receptors originated from a woman in her 70s in good health and CMV-seropositive.

The chain couples TRBV7-2 to TRBJ2-7; 12 nucleotides align to TRBD2. Germline V lookup: CDR1 SGHTA, CDR2 FQGNSA. V lost 5 bases and J lost 2; bases outside the gene matches: 4. The CDR3 loop spans 15 amino acids. The chain's CDR3 is CASSLTSGGPYEQYF. The DNA of the CDR3 is TGTGCCAGCAGCCTGACTAGCGGGGGACCCTACGAGCAGTACTTC.

The CDR3 DNA follows: TGTGCCAGCAGCTTAGCGGGGGGTTCACCCCTCCACTTT. The encoded protein is CASSLAGGSPLHF. The rearrangement joins TRBV7-2 to TRBJ1-6; a weak D match, TRBD1 (5 bases). Looked up from germline, CDR1 is SGHTA and CDR2 is FQGNSA. The V end lost 0 bases, the J end lost 9 bases, and 6 bases lay between the germline ends. The CDR3 spans 13 residues.

The chain recombines TRBV5-4 with TRBJ1-2; D unresolved. The germline V and J ends were trimmed by 4 bases and 7 bases, with 11 bases remaining between them. The germline V gene encodes CDR1 SGHNT and CDR2 YYREEE (reference sequence). CDR3 length: 12 amino acids. For the CDR3, the DNA is TGTGCCAGCAGCGCTCTAGGCGGTGGCTACACCTTC. Protein: CASSALGGGYTF.

The chain combines TRBV29-1 with TRBJ2-1; 7 bases agree with TRBD1. The CDR3 covers 10 residues. Looked up from germline, CDR1 is SQVTM and CDR2 is ANQGSEA. Trimming cost V 6 bases and J 7 bases; bases outside gene matches: 0. Here the CDR3 reads CSVGQNEQFF. CDR3 sequence (DNA): TGCAGCGTGGGACAGAATGAGCAGTTCTTC.

This clone has only one observation. The chain has TRBV4-2 and TRBJ2-1, with 8 nucleotides matching TRBD2. V trimming: 4 bases; J trimming: 5 bases; junction bases outside the gene matches: 7. Germline V gene data show CDR1 as LGHNA and CDR2 as YNFKEQ. The CDR3 is 15 residues long. This CDR3 is CASSPTSGLDNEQFF. CDR3 nucleotide sequence: TGTGCCAGCAGCCCTACCTCGGGACTAGACAATGAGCAGTTCTTC.

As for this clone: Other DNA sequences from this sample encode an identical CDR3 as well. The genes are TRBV4-3 and TRBJ2-7; TRBD1 aligns across 7 bases. This CDR3 comprises 16 residues. Germline trimming cut 0 bases from V and 0 bases from J; bases unmatched to any gene: 5. Germline V gene data show CDR1 as LGHNA and CDR2 as YSLEER. The chain's CDR3 is CASSQDLPGGSYEQYF. The CDR3 bases are TGCGCCAGCAGCCAAGATTTGCCAGGGGGCTCCTACGAGCAGTACTTC.

This sequence joins TRBV4-1 and TRBJ1-1; unclear D gene. V was clipped by 1 base and J by 5 bases, with 11 bases between them. The CDR3 length is 14 residues. Germline V gene sequence: CDR1 MGHRA, CDR2 YSYEKL. CDR3: CASSQGPGETEAFF. In nucleotides, the CDR3 is TGCGCCAGCAGCCAAGGCCCCGGGGAGACTGAAGCTTTCTTT.

The V and J genes are TRBV5-1 and TRBJ1-4; 9 bases fit TRBD1. The V segment lost 4 bases and the J segment 6 bases; nucleotides outside the gene matches: 7. CDR1 is SGHRS and CDR2 is YFSETQ in the germline V gene. The CDR3 sequence is 15 residues long. CDR3 coding DNA: TGCGCCAGCAGCCCTCCCGGGACAGGGCATGAAAAACTGTTTTTT. Translating it yields CASSPPGTGHEKLFF.

This clone was seen a few times. This chain uses TRBV2 with TRBJ1-5; no reliable D call. V was shortened by 6 bases and J by 0 bases, with 6 bases between the two germline ends. Germline V gene data show CDR1 as SNHLY and CDR2 as FYNNEI. The CDR3 consists of 13 residues. Here the CDR3 reads CASRSYSNQPQHF. DNA of the CDR3: TGTGCCAGCAGGTCTTATAGCAATCAGCCCCAGCATTTT.

The rearrangement links TRBV21-1 to TRBJ1-5. TRBV21-1 constitutes a pseudogene. This CDR3 is built from 18 residues. In nucleotides, the CDR3 is TGTGCCAGCAGCACAAAGAGGAGGAGAAATCTTAGCAATCAGCCCCAGCATTTT. This encodes CASSTKRRRNLSNQPQHF.

The chain carries TRBV13 and TRBJ2-7, with 8 nucleotides matching TRBD2. This CDR3 is built from 15 residues. Germline-derived CDR1 and CDR2 are PRHDT and FYEKMQ (reference sequence). V lost 3 bases, J lost 7 bases, and 11 bases stayed unmatched. CDR3 in amino acids: CASSFGLDRLAEQYF. CDR3 coding DNA: TGTGCCAGCAGCTTCGGCCTGGATAGACTAGCGGAGCAGTACTTC.

The chain combines TRBV15 with TRBJ1-2, with a weak D call TRBD1 (6 bases). V was cut by 0 bases and J by 8 bases, with 16 bases left in between. Germline values: CDR1 LNHNV, CDR2 YYDKDF (reference sequence). The CDR3 has 15 amino acids. The CDR3 here is CATSREGAGEQGYTF. The CDR3 region has the DNA TGTGCCACCAGCAGAGAGGGAGCAGGGGAGCAAGGCTACACCTTC.

CDR3 protein: CASSRFQGTTDTQYF. The CDR3 DNA reads TGTGCCAGTAGTAGATTTCAGGGCACCACAGATACGCAGTATTTT. This chain connects TRBV19 to TRBJ2-3; D is possibly TRBD1 (5 bases). CDR1 is LNHDA and CDR2 is SQIVND in the germline V gene (reference sequence). Trimming removed 4 bases from V and 2 bases from J, with 13 bases in between. This CDR3 has 15 amino acids.